The 25 T cell receptor beta chains below all came from one sample that was sequenced in a study of blood T cell repertoires in COVID-19. The table came from immunoSEQ multiplex PCR; TCRdb's copy has only in-frame clones and leaves some out. This sample has 84,000 or so clones; just under 85% occur once, and the top ten carry over 9.5%. The sequencing sample was made of peripheral blood. The origin of the receptors is a woman aged 70 to 79 with active or convalescent COVID-19.

The V and J genes are TRBV5-8 and TRBJ2-1; possible D gene TRBD1, 5 bases. Germline CDR1 and CDR2: SGHTS and YDEGEE. Trimming stripped 1 base from V and 1 base from J, with 12 bases between. This CDR3 contains 16 residues. The CDR3 region is CASSLFSRASYNEQFF. The CDR3 DNA reads TGTGCCAGCAGCTTGTTCTCCAGGGCTTCCTACAATGAGCAGTTCTTC.

The rearrangement joins TRBV5-4 to TRBJ1-4; D unclear. The V end was cut by 4 bases, the J end by 6 bases, with 10 bases between. Per germline, CDR1 SGHNT and CDR2 YYREEE (reference sequence). The CDR3 runs to 13 residues. CDR3 in DNA: TGTGCCAGCAGCGGGCTCGGGGATGAAAAACTGTTTTTT. It is translated as CASSGLGDEKLFF. Full variable domain (missing parts from reference TRBV5-4 and TRBJ1-4): ETGVTQSPTHLIKTRGQQVTLRCSSQSGHNTVSWYQQALGQGPQFIFQYYREEENGRGNFPPRFSGLQFPNYSSELNVNALELDDSALYLCASSGLGDEKLFFGSGTQLSVL.

The genes are TRBV11-2 and TRBJ1-2, with no clear D. The CDR3 spans 13 residues. V lost 1 base and J lost 7, with 10 bases in between. Germline V lookup: CDR1 SGHAT, CDR2 FQNNGV. This CDR3 is CASSLAAGSGYTF. As DNA, the CDR3 is TGTGCCAGCAGCTTAGCCGCGGGTTCTGGCTACACCTTC.

The rearrangement uses TRBV5-1 and TRBJ1-6, with 9 positions matching TRBD1. Per the germline V gene, CDR1 is SGHRS and CDR2 is YFSETQ. This CDR3 has 15 residues. Germline trimming cut 4 bases from V and 4 bases from J; bases unmatched to any gene: 3. The CDR3 DNA sequence: TGCGCCAGCAGCACAGGGGGCCCTTATAATTCACCCCTCCACTTT. It codes for CASSTGGPYNSPLHF.

The chain carries TRBV25-1 and TRBJ1-2; D perhaps matches TRBD1 (5 bases). V lost 2 bases to trimming and J lost 6 bases, with 7 bases between them. This CDR3 spans 12 amino acids. Germline values: CDR1 MGHDK, CDR2 SYGVNS. CDR3 nucleotides: TGTGCCAGCAGTGAACAGGGTGATGGCTACACCTTC. Amino acids: CASSEQGDGYTF.

This chain uses TRBV4-2 with TRBJ2-3; 10 nucleotides align to TRBD2. Germline V gene lookup returns CDR1 LGHNA and CDR2 YNFKEQ. Trimming at V came to 0 bases and at J to 3 bases, leaving 6 bases not matched to a gene. The CDR3 loop spans 17 amino acids. CDR3 coding DNA: TGTGCCAGCAGCCAAGATAGCCTAGCGGGGGTGACAGATACGCAGTATTTT. Amino acids: CASSQDSLAGVTDTQYF.

This clone was recorded a few times. The V and J genes are TRBV11-2 and TRBJ2-5; D uncertain. Germline V gene lookup returns CDR1 SGHAT and CDR2 FQNNGV. With 5 bases removed from V and 3 bases from J, the gap between germline ends came to 10 bases. The CDR3 covers 13 residues. In nucleotides, the CDR3 is TGTGCCAGCAGCACACAGATTGAAGAGACCCAGTACTTC. Translation: CASSTQIEETQYF.

The V call is TRBV24-1, the J call TRBJ1-5; unclear D gene. There are 15 residues in the CDR3. Germline V gives CDR1 KGHDR, CDR2 SFDVKD. Trimming removed 4 bases from V and 3 bases from J, with 12 bases in between. CDR3 in DNA: TGTGCCACCAGTGAGGCCCGGGGAATCAATCAGCCCCAGCATTTT. Protein product: CATSEARGINQPQHF.

The chain carries TRBV5-1 and TRBJ2-7; tentatively, D is TRBD1 (6 bases). CDR1 is SGHRS, CDR2 YFSETQ, per germline. The V end was cut by 3 bases, the J end by 3 bases, with 10 bases between. This CDR3 has 13 amino acids. The CDR3 here is CASSSQGNYEQYF. The CDR3 DNA follows: TGCGCCAGCAGCTCACAGGGAAACTACGAGCAGTACTTC. The entire variable domain, with the rest obtained from reference TRBV5-1 and TRBJ2-7, is as follows: KAGVTQTPRYLIKTRGQQVTLSCSPISGHRSVSWYQQTPGQGLQFLFEYFSETQRNKGNFPGRFSGRQFSNSRSEMNVSTLELGDSALYLCASSSQGNYEQYFGPGTRLTVT.

This chain joins TRBV18 and TRBJ1-1; D not certain. Trimming took 4 bases from V and 1 from J, leaving 7 bases between them. Germline CDR1 and CDR2: KGHSH and LQKENI. The CDR3 consists of 13 residues. The DNA for the CDR3 is TGTGCCAGCTCACAAACACAGAACACTGAAGCTTTCTTT. Its protein is CASSQTQNTEAFF.

This clone was recorded only once. The chain employs TRBV4-3 and TRBJ2-7; 7 bases map to TRBD2. V shed 4 bases, J shed 1 base, and the junction held 7 bases outside the gene matches. The V gene's germline CDR1 is LGHNA and CDR2 YSLEER. There are 15 residues in the CDR3. CDR3 nucleotide sequence: TGCGCCAGCAGCCGAGGTGCGGGGGTTTCCTACGAGCAGTACTTC. It encodes CASSRGAGVSYEQYF.

The V gene is TRBV7-2, the J gene TRBJ2-1; D is unclear. The CDR3 loop spans 13 amino acids. Germline-derived CDR1 and CDR2 are SGHTA and FQGNSA. Between the trimmed V and J ends, which lost 6 bases and 7 bases, there was a span of 13 bases. The CDR3 sequence: CASRPSSSNEQFF. The CDR3 coding sequence is TGTGCCAGCAGACCTAGTAGTAGTAATGAGCAGTTCTTC.

V usage is TRBV19 and J usage is TRBJ2-7; TRBD1 aligns across 8 bases. The V gene's germline CDR1 is LNHDA and CDR2 SQIVND (reference sequence). CDR3 length: 15 residues. V was pared by 5 bases and J by 0 bases, with 6 bases of the junction left unmatched. As DNA, the CDR3 is TGTGCCAGTAGTCTATCCGGGACAGGCTCCTACGAGCAGTACTTC. Its translation is CASSLSGTGSYEQYF.

This clone turned up a few times. The missing conserved phenylalanine or tryptophan at the end of this CDR3 makes a read error likely. Because the CDR3's place on the DNA is in doubt, the DNA is left out and the CDR3 is given as listed by TCRdb. The chain is built from TRBV3-1 (or the pseudogene TRBV3-2) and TRBJ2-7; TRBD2, the table's D call, was not compared with the DNA. The CDR3 comprises 14 residues, both ends counted. CDR1 and CDR2 (germline): LGHDT, YNNKEL (reference sequence). CDR3 region: CASSQVAVGDPVFL.

This chain links TRBV18 with TRBJ2-7; 10 positions agree with TRBD1. Germline V CDR1 and CDR2: KGHSH, LQKENI. There are 14 residues in the CDR3. The V and J ends lost 5 bases and 2 bases, in that order; junction bases with no gene match: 3. Here the CDR3 reads CASSGQGGTYEQYF. In nucleotides, the CDR3 is TGTGCCAGCTCAGGACAGGGGGGAACCTACGAGCAGTACTTC.

The chain carries TRBV11-3 and TRBJ2-1; D gene uncertain. Germline V gene data show CDR1 as SGHNT and CDR2 as YENEEA. Between the trimmed V and J ends, which lost 0 bases and 7 bases, there was a span of 7 bases. The CDR3 length is 13 residues. CDR3 DNA: TGTGCCAGCAGCTTAGACCTTATTAATGAGCAGTTCTTC. Its protein is CASSLDLINEQFF.

This chain uses TRBV15 with TRBJ2-3, with TRBD2 matching 9 bases. The CDR3 has 16 residues. J lost 5 bases, V lost 3 bases, and 9 bases had no gene match. Germline loops: CDR1 LNHNV, CDR2 YYDKDF (reference sequence). CDR3 bases: TGTGCCACCAGCAGGCTAGCGGGGCCCGCACGAGATACGCAGTATTTT. It translates to CATSRLAGPARDTQYF. The variable domain in full, with the rest retrieved from reference TRBV15 and TRBJ2-3, is DAMVIQNPRYQVTQFGKPVTLSCSQTLNHNVMYWYQQKSSQAPKLLFHYYDKDFNNEADTPDNFQSRRPNTSFCFLDIRSPGLGDTAMYLCATSRLAGPARDTQYFGPGTRLTVL.

This sequence joins TRBV28 and TRBJ1-3; D is ambiguous. V was pared by 7 bases and J by 8 bases, with 21 bases between. The CDR3 is made up of 15 amino acids. Per the germline V gene, CDR1 is MDHEN and CDR2 is SYDVKM. The CDR3 region has the DNA TGTGCCAGCACCCCGAGGCTTTTATTAGCGGACACCATATATTTT. Its translation: CASTPRLLLADTIYF. Together with reference TRBV28 and TRBJ1-3, the CDR3 gives the full variable domain: DVKVTQSSRYLVKRTGEKVFLECVQDMDHENMFWYRQDPGLGLRLIYFSYDVKMKEKGDIPEGYSVSREKKERFSLILESASTNQTSMYLCASTPRLLLADTIYFGEGSWLTVV.

This clone has just one count. Distinct nucleotide sequences in the sample also encode this CDR3. This chain uses TRBV5-5 with TRBJ2-5; maybe TRBD1 (6 bases). The germline V and J ends were trimmed by 4 bases and 1 base, with 11 bases remaining between them. The CDR3 runs to 14 residues. Germline V gene sequence: CDR1 SGHKS, CDR2 YYEKEE (reference sequence). CDR3 protein: CASSPGHLQETQYF. The CDR3 coding sequence is TGTGCCAGCAGCCCGGGACACCTCCAAGAGACCCAGTACTTC.

The chain links TRBV4-3 to TRBJ1-5; D call uncertain. Germline V gene data show CDR1 as LGHNA and CDR2 as YSLEER. V was clipped by 0 bases and J by 4 bases, with 4 bases between them. The CDR3 loop spans 13 amino acids. DNA of the CDR3: TGCGCCAGCAGCCAAGACAGAAATCAGCCCCAGCATTTT. Translated, it gives CASSQDRNQPQHF.

The chain employs TRBV4-3 and TRBJ1-3, with D possibly being TRBD1 (6 bases). The CDR3 covers 17 residues. V was cut by 0 bases and J by 1 base, with 13 bases left in between. CDR1 is LGHNA, CDR2 YSLEER, per germline. DNA for the CDR3: TGCGCCAGCAGCCAAGATTCAACAGGGTCTTCTGGAAACACCATATATTTT. Translation: CASSQDSTGSSGNTIYF.

The V and J genes are TRBV24-1 and TRBJ2-5, with D possibly TRBD1 on 5 matching bases. CDR1 KGHDR and CDR2 SFDVKD come from the germline V gene. Trimming took off 0 bases at V and 1 base at J, with 8 bases between the two ends. There are 15 residues in the CDR3. The CDR3 DNA is TGTGCCACCAGTGATTTGGGGGCAGCCCAAGAGACCCAGTACTTC. Protein product: CATSDLGAAQETQYF.

This chain uses TRBV2 with TRBJ1-1; TRBD1 matches 10 bases. CDR3 length: 15 amino acids. Looked up from germline, CDR1 is SNHLY and CDR2 is FYNNEI. J gave up 5 bases and V 1 base, and 4 bases lay outside the gene matches. CDR3 nucleotide sequence: TGTGCCAGCAGTGAAGGGGACAGGGGAGGTACTGAAGCTTTCTTT. Translating it yields CASSEGDRGGTEAFF.

The rearrangement joins TRBV6-5 to TRBJ1-3, with D maybe TRBD1 (5 bases). This CDR3 spans 13 amino acids. Trimming took off 2 bases at V and 6 bases at J, with 8 bases between the two ends. Per the germline V gene, CDR1 is MNHEY and CDR2 is SVGAGI. The CDR3 DNA reads as TGTGCCAGCAGTTACGCGGGGACAAACACCATATATTTT. Its protein product is CASSYAGTNTIYF.

This clone was observed a few times. V and J are TRBV14 and TRBJ1-1; 10 nucleotides line up with TRBD1. CDR1 and CDR2 from the germline V gene are SGHDN and FVKESK. This CDR3 is 16 amino acids long. The ends lost 4 bases at V and 4 bases at J; junction bases unmatched: 9. The CDR3 region is CASSPRSGQGSTEAFF. In DNA, the CDR3 is TGTGCCAGCAGCCCAAGATCGGGACAGGGGAGCACTGAAGCTTTCTTT.